The clone carrying this T cell receptor (beta chain) was observed at least ten times. Its antigen remains unidentified. These data belong to a study of response to subunit inactivated influenza vaccine. Study-wide results and caveats: The authors suggested that every seasonal influenza vaccination recruits few new T cells.

TCRdb reprocessed the RT-PCR reads via MiXCR and lists one record per CDR3 protein. Altogether roughly 700,000 distinct CDR3 sequences are present, 15% to 19% being singletons, with the ten largest covering roughly 10%. With 4 bases removed from V and 10 bases from J, the gap between germline ends came to 29 bases. Germline V gives CDR1 SQVTM, CDR2 ANQGSEA. The CDR3 is 17 amino acids. This sample comprised PBMCs from blood, obtained 12 days after vaccination. The V gene is TRBV29-1, the J gene TRBJ2-4; D is possibly TRBD1 (5 bases). The clonotype comes from a man aged 50-60 years who received an inactivated influenza vaccine. This CDR3 reads CSVAAGSRRGRKWIQYF. CDR3 DNA: TGCAGCGTTGCGGCAGGGTCGCGGCGCGGCAGGAAATGGATTCAGTACTTC.